A selection of T cell receptor beta chains follows, all from one sample in a study of blood T cell repertoires in COVID-19. The table came from immunoSEQ multiplex PCR; TCRdb's copy has only in-frame clones and leaves some out. The repertoire consists of hundreds of thousands of clones, with 70% to 90% occurring once and the leading ten covering under 0.3%. Sequenced input: peripheral blood. The receptor source for this set is a woman between 18 and 29 years old with acute or convalescent COVID-19. Both conserved end residues are part of each CDR3. The D gene is left open where the match is weak. Size is omitted from some rows. Given values are once, few, many or a class for expanded clones.

J	size	D	V	CDR3	DNA
TRBJ1-1	.	.	TRBV10-3	CAISESVAARRVTEAFF	TGTGCCATCAGTGAGTCGGTGGCTGCCCGGAGGGTCACTGAAGCTTTCTTT
TRBJ1-5	.	TRBD1	TRBV5-5	CASSLGGTGQPQHF	TGTGCCAGCAGCTTGGGGGGGACAGGCCAGCCCCAGCATTTT
TRBJ1-2	.	.	TRBV25-1	CASSEYFSQRNGYTF	TGTGCCAGCAGTGAATATTTTAGCCAAAGGAATGGCTACACCTTC
TRBJ2-3	.	.	TRBV4-3	CASSQDTPGRGGTDTQYF	TGCGCCAGCAGCCAAGACACGCCAGGAAGGGGTGGCACAGATACGCAGTATTTT
TRBJ2-6	.	.	TRBV27	CASSLVGGGGANVLTF	TGTGCCAGCAGTTTGGTTGGGGGAGGTGGGGCCAACGTCCTGACTTTC
TRBJ2-1	.	TRBD1	TRBV4-3	CASSQGTGGSYNEQFF	TGCGCCAGCAGCCAAGGCACAGGGGGGTCCTACAATGAGCAGTTCTTC
TRBJ1-2	.	.	TRBV3-1/TRBV3-2	CASSPGGRYGYTF	TGTGCCAGCAGCCCGGGGGGCAGGTATGGCTACACCTTC
TRBJ2-3	.	TRBD1	TRBV4-1	CASSHPRQGGTDTQYF	TGCGCCAGCAGCCACCCCAGACAGGGTGGCACAGATACGCAGTATTTT
TRBJ2-3	.	TRBD2	TRBV27	CASSFLAGVTDTQYF	TGTGCCAGCAGTTTCCTAGCGGGGGTGACAGATACGCAGTATTTT
TRBJ2-3	.	.	TRBV9	CASSVEPGDTQYF	TGTGCCAGCAGCGTAGAACCGGGAGATACGCAGTATTTT
TRBJ2-1	.	TRBD2	TRBV5-1	CASSLAVSGGSGEQFF	TGCGCCAGCAGCTTGGCCGTTAGCGGGGGGTCAGGTGAGCAGTTCTTC
TRBJ2-2	once	TRBD1	TRBV11-3	CASSLLGTGGSGELFF	TGTGCCAGCAGCTTACTCGGGACAGGGGGTTCCGGGGAGCTGTTTTTT
TRBJ2-1	.	TRBD2	TRBV3-1/TRBV3-2	CASSPRGGPYNEQFF	TGTGCCAGCAGCCCTCGGGGGGGCCCCTACAATGAGCAGTTCTTC
TRBJ2-1	.	.	TRBV7-9	CASSFSDFNEQFF	TGTGCCAGCAGCTTCTCGGACTTCAATGAGCAGTTCTTC
TRBJ2-1	.	TRBD2	TRBV18	CASSPTLAGVQNEQFF	TGTGCCAGCTCACCCACGCTAGCGGGGGTTCAAAATGAGCAGTTCTTC
TRBJ1-6	.	.	TRBV14	CASSQGRAPHSPLHF	TGTGCCAGCAGCCAAGGGAGGGCCCCCCACTCACCCCTCCACTTT
TRBJ2-1	.	.	TRBV25-1	CASSVALGNIYNEQFF	TGTGCCAGCAGTGTCGCCCTGGGCAATATATACAATGAGCAGTTCTTC
TRBJ1-5	.	TRBD1	TRBV7-2	CASGQGGGSNQPQHF	TGTGCCAGCGGGCAAGGGGGCGGCTCAAATCAGCCCCAGCATTTT